The next 30 T cell receptor beta chains were all read from a single sample in a study of OX40 agonist ivuxolimab in advanced cancers. Repertoires were generated with immunoSEQ multiplex PCR, while TCRdb's copy carries only in-frame clones and drops some. The repertoire has 76,000 or so clones, about 88% of them found once; the top ten carry about an eighth. The input for sequencing was CD4+ or CD8+ T cells sorted from blood, taken in a trial of the OX40 agonist ivuxolimab. The receptors stem from an adult with an advanced solid tumor such as melanoma, head and neck, liver or kidney cancer.

The chain couples TRBV18 to TRBJ1-1, with 7 bases matching TRBD1. Losses at the gene ends were 3 bases for V and 8 bases for J; bases not matched to a gene: 3. The CDR3 runs to 12 residues. Germline-derived CDR1 and CDR2 are KGHSH and LQKENI. The CDR3 region has the DNA TGTGCCAGCTCACCCCGACAGGGAGAAGCTTTCTTT. As protein: CASSPRQGEAFF.

The genes are TRBV9 and TRBJ2-5; the match to TRBD1 covers 9 bases. J gave up 4 bases and V 4 bases, and 5 bases lay outside the gene matches. The CDR3 contains 14 residues. Germline V gene data show CDR1 as SGDLS and CDR2 as YYNGEE. The DNA of the CDR3 is TGTGCCAGCAGCCCTTGGACAGGGGTAGAGACCCAGTACTTC. This encodes CASSPWTGVETQYF.

A single count supports this clone. V and J are TRBV18 and TRBJ1-1, with D unclear. Germline loops: CDR1 KGHSH, CDR2 LQKENI. V was cut by 0 bases and J by 1 base, with 3 bases left in between. The length of the CDR3 is 13 residues. CDR3 in DNA: TGTGCCAGCTCACCACCGGCGAACACTGAAGCTTTCTTT. This translates into CASSPPANTEAFF. The full variable domain, with the rest looked up from reference TRBV18 and TRBJ1-1, is NAGVMQNPRHLVRRRGQEARLRCSPMKGHSHVYWYRQLPEEGLKFMVYLQKENIIDESGMPKERFSAEFPKEGPSILRIQQVVRGDSAAYFCASSPPANTEAFFGQGTRLTVV.

This clone has a handful of counts. The chain joins TRBV11-2 to TRBJ1-5; D not certain. Trimming took 6 bases from V and 5 from J, leaving 14 bases between them. Germline CDR1 reads SGHAT; CDR2 reads FQNNGV. This CDR3 spans 14 amino acids. CDR3 region: CASSQTGGDQPQHF. CDR3 coding DNA: TGTGCCAGCAGTCAGACGGGCGGGGATCAGCCCCAGCATTTT.

The gene calls are TRBV27 and TRBJ2-4; 7 positions agree with TRBD1. The CDR3 runs 15 residues. Germline V gives CDR1 MNHEY, CDR2 SMNVEV (reference sequence). Losses at the gene ends were 5 bases for V and 3 bases for J; bases not matched to a gene: 7. CDR3 sequence: CASSETTGIKNIQYF. The DNA for the CDR3 is TGTGCCAGCAGTGAAACGACAGGGATCAAAAACATTCAGTACTTC.

The chain carries TRBV12-2 and TRBJ2-4; the DNA was not used to check the table's D call, TRBD2. TRBV12-2 is labeled a pseudogene. The CDR3 extends over 16 amino acids. The CDR3 loop is CASRLAQAIAKNIQYF. CDR3 coding DNA: TGTGCAAGTCGCTTAGCGCAAGCCATAGCCAAAAACATTCAGTACTTC.

This clone was seen once. This chain uses TRBV9 with TRBJ1-2, with D possibly being TRBD1 (5 bases). V shed 3 bases and J shed 4 bases, with 10 bases lying between them. Germline CDR1 reads SGDLS; CDR2 reads YYNGEE. The length of the CDR3 is 13 residues. The CDR3: CASSDGARYGYTF. As DNA, the CDR3 is TGTGCCAGCAGCGACGGGGCTCGCTATGGCTACACCTTC. The full variable domain, completed using reference TRBV9 and TRBJ1-2, is DSGVTQTPKHLITATGQRVTLRCSPRSGDLSVYWYQQSLDQGLQFLIQYYNGEERAKGNILERFSAQQFPDLHSELNLSSLELGDSALYFCASSDGARYGYTFGSGTRLTVV.

The chain is built from TRBV20-1 and TRBJ2-7; D ambiguous. The CDR3 loop spans 10 amino acids. Germline-derived CDR1 and CDR2 are DFQATT and SNEGSKA (reference sequence). Trimming pared 3 bases from V and 0 bases from J, leaving 0 bases between. CDR3 sequence (DNA): TGCAGTGCTAGCTCCTACGAGCAGTACTTC. It encodes CSASSYEQYF.

The chain carries TRBV19 and TRBJ1-2, with TRBD1 matching over 8 bases. Germline loops: CDR1 LNHDA, CDR2 SQIVND (reference sequence). The CDR3 loop spans 14 amino acids. The V and J ends lost 6 bases and 6 bases, in that order; junction bases with no gene match: 9. The CDR3 spells CASRETDRENGYTF. Written as DNA, the CDR3 is TGTGCCAGTAGAGAAACGGACAGGGAGAATGGCTACACCTTC.

The chain uses TRBV29-1 and TRBJ1-1, with D uncertain. The V gene lost 6 bases and the J gene lost 1 base, with 15 bases spanning the gap. CDR3 length: 14 amino acids. Per germline, CDR1 SQVTM and CDR2 ANQGSEA. This chain's CDR3 is CSVVLTVGNTEAFF. Written as DNA, the CDR3 is TGCAGCGTCGTTCTTACGGTCGGGAACACTGAAGCTTTCTTT.

The V gene is TRBV11-2, the J gene TRBJ2-1; possibly TRBD1 or TRBD2 for D (5 bases each). The V and J ends lost 5 bases and 4 bases respectively, with 15 bases between them. CDR1 is SGHAT, CDR2 FQNNGV, per germline. The CDR3 has 15 residues. The CDR3 DNA reads TGTGCCAGCAGCATTGACCAGGGACCTTACAATGAGCAGTTCTTC. It codes for CASSIDQGPYNEQFF.

This chain connects TRBV18 to TRBJ1-3, with TRBD1 identical over 7 bases. This CDR3 spans 16 amino acids. Unmatched junction bases numbered 10, after V lost 3 bases and J lost 5 bases. Per germline, CDR1 KGHSH and CDR2 LQKENI. The CDR3 here is CASSPAGTEVRNTIYF. CDR3 DNA: TGTGCCAGCTCACCCGCCGGGACAGAGGTAAGAAACACCATATATTTT.

This chain connects TRBV5-8 to TRBJ1-3, with D possibly TRBD1 on 5 matching bases. The V and J ends lost 4 bases and 0 bases respectively, with 11 bases between them. Per the germline V gene, CDR1 is SGHTS and CDR2 is YDEGEE. This CDR3 region has 15 residues. CDR3 nucleotide sequence: TGTGCCAGCAGCGCGGGGCGGGTCTCTGGAAACACCATATATTTT. Protein sequence: CASSAGRVSGNTIYF.

The V gene is TRBV28, the J gene TRBJ1-1; 7 nucleotides line up with TRBD1. With 3 bases clipped from V and 4 bases from J, the junction kept 5 bases outside the gene matches. The length of the CDR3 is 14 residues. Germline values: CDR1 MDHEN, CDR2 SYDVKM. The CDR3 DNA follows: TGTGCCAGCAGTTTGGGGCAGGGGGTCACTGAAGCTTTCTTT. Translation: CASSLGQGVTEAFF. The entire variable domain, with the rest obtained from reference TRBV28 and TRBJ1-1, is as follows: DVKVTQSSRYLVKRTGEKVFLECVQDMDHENMFWYRQDPGLGLRLIYFSYDVKMKEKGDIPEGYSVSREKKERFSLILESASTNQTSMYLCASSLGQGVTEAFFGQGTRLTVV.

This chain joins TRBV14 and TRBJ2-1; a possible D gene is TRBD1 (5 bases). Trimming removed 0 bases from V and 9 bases from J, with 18 bases in between. Germline V gene sequence: CDR1 SGHDN, CDR2 FVKESK. CDR3 length: 16 amino acids. The CDR3 coding sequence is TGTGCCAGCAGCCAAGATTTGTCAGGGCGGCGCGGTGAGCAGTTCTTC. Amino acids: CASSQDLSGRRGEQFF.

V usage is TRBV7-2 and J usage is TRBJ2-3, with D perhaps assigned TRBD1 or TRBD2 (7 bases each). The CDR3 has 19 residues. Trimming stripped 3 bases from V and 7 bases from J, with 29 bases between. Germline CDR1 and CDR2: SGHTA and FQGNSA. In DNA form, the CDR3 reads TGTGCCAGCAGCTTCAAGGGGGGGCCGGGGACAGCCCTCCGGAATACGCAGTATTTT. It yields the protein CASSFKGGPGTALRNTQYF.

The chain has TRBV30 and TRBJ2-3; no definite D call. CDR1 GTSNPN and CDR2 SVGIG come from the germline V gene (reference sequence). CDR3 length: 13 amino acids. Trimming pared 2 bases from V and 2 bases from J, leaving 8 bases between. The DNA of the CDR3 is TGTGCCTGGAGTATGTCATACACAGATACGCAGTATTTT. The encoded protein is CAWSMSYTDTQYF.

The chain uses TRBV7-9 and TRBJ1-2; tentative D call: TRBD1 (6 bases). In germline, CDR1 is SEHNR, CDR2 FQNEAQ (reference sequence). Deletions cut 4 bases from V and 4 bases from J, with 19 bases between. The CDR3 has 16 amino acids. The chain's CDR3 is CASSSTGRPDSYGYTF. Written as DNA, the CDR3 is TGTGCCAGCAGCTCGACAGGAAGACCGGACTCCTATGGCTACACCTTC.

The chain combines TRBV18 with TRBJ2-1; a weak D match, TRBD2 (5 bases). Trimming removed 4 bases from V and 5 bases from J, with 12 bases in between. The CDR3 runs to 14 residues. The germline V gene encodes CDR1 KGHSH and CDR2 LQKENI. The CDR3 bases are TGTGCCAGCTCACGTGAGCTAGCTAACAATGAGCAGTTCTTC. Translation: CASSRELANNEQFF.

The chain joins TRBV27 to TRBJ2-3; tentatively, D is TRBD1 or TRBD2 (6 bases each). Germline-derived CDR1 and CDR2 are MNHEY and SMNVEV (reference sequence). V dropped 4 bases and J dropped 4 bases, with 21 bases sitting between them. This CDR3 spans 17 amino acids. The CDR3 sequence is CASSWGVGGRTADTQYF. The CDR3 region has the DNA TGTGCCAGCAGTTGGGGGGTAGGGGGGAGGACGGCAGATACGCAGTATTTT.

V gene TRBV7-6 combines with J gene TRBJ2-7; no clear D. Germline V gene lookup returns CDR1 SGHVS and CDR2 FNYEAQ. V was trimmed by 5 bases and J by 4 bases, leaving 12 bases between them. The CDR3 sequence is 13 residues long. DNA for the CDR3: TGTGCCAGCAGCCCAAATCAGGAGTACGAGCAGTACTTC. Translating it yields CASSPNQEYEQYF.

The J gene is TRBJ2-1, the V gene TRBV5-1; D ambiguous. The V and J ends lost 7 bases and 0 bases respectively, with 14 bases between them. This CDR3 is 15 amino acids long. CDR1 and CDR2 (germline): SGHRS, YFSETQ. The CDR3 protein is CASFRGLDSYNEQFF. The DNA of the CDR3 is TGCGCCAGCTTCAGAGGCCTCGACTCCTACAATGAGCAGTTCTTC.

The rearrangement joins TRBV4-1 to TRBJ1-1; D is undetermined. The CDR3 length is 14 residues. Deletions cut 0 bases from V and 5 bases from J, with 10 bases between. Germline V gives CDR1 MGHRA, CDR2 YSYEKL. CDR3 sequence (DNA): TGCGCCAGCAGCCAAGATGCCGGTTTTACTGAAGCTTTCTTT. This gives the protein CASSQDAGFTEAFF.

This clone was detected only a few times. This chain links TRBV27 with TRBJ1-5, with 7 bases identical to TRBD1. The CDR3 is 17 amino acids. Unmatched junction bases numbered 13, after V lost 4 bases and J lost 4 bases. Germline V lookup: CDR1 MNHEY, CDR2 SMNVEV (reference sequence). CDR3 protein: CASSYTPTGDPNQPQHF. The CDR3 bases are TGTGCCAGCAGTTATACCCCAACAGGGGACCCTAATCAGCCCCAGCATTTT.

The CDR3 loop reads CASSTGPYTYEQYF. In nucleotides, the CDR3 is TGTGCCAGCAGTACGGGACCTTACACCTACGAGCAGTACTTC. This chain joins TRBV6-1 and TRBJ2-7; either TRBD1 or TRBD2 may supply D (5 bases each). V was pared by 5 bases and J by 2 bases, with 13 bases between. Germline values: CDR1 MNHNS, CDR2 SASEGT. The CDR3 extends over 14 amino acids.

The rearrangement links TRBV27 to TRBJ1-1, with a weak D call TRBD1 (5 bases). Germline lookup yields CDR1 MNHEY and CDR2 SMNVEV (reference sequence). Between the trimmed V and J ends, which lost 7 bases and 5 bases, there was a span of 14 bases. The CDR3 runs to 13 residues. The CDR3 nucleotides are TGTGCCAGCAAAAGGGGCGAGAGGACTGAAGCTTTCTTT. Amino acid sequence: CASKRGERTEAFF.

The rearrangement links TRBV4-2 to TRBJ2-5; no firm D call. Per germline, CDR1 LGHNA and CDR2 YNFKEQ. V lost 1 base, J lost 4 bases, and 10 bases lay in between. The CDR3 is 14 residues long. The CDR3 sequence: CASSQAGLTETQYF. The CDR3 DNA reads as TGTGCCAGCAGCCAAGCCGGTCTCACAGAGACCCAGTACTTC.

Points on this clone: Other DNA sequences in this specimen translate into the identical CDR3. V usage is TRBV27 and J usage is TRBJ2-7, with TRBD1 matching over 7 bases. This CDR3 comprises 13 residues. V gave up 5 bases and J gave up 3 bases; unmatched junction bases: 4. CDR1 MNHEY and CDR2 SMNVEV come from the germline V gene (reference sequence). The CDR3 reads CASSLGQDYEQYF. CDR3 nucleotide sequence: TGTGCCAGCAGTCTAGGACAGGACTACGAGCAGTACTTC.

This clone was counted a single time. The rearrangement uses TRBV10-3 and TRBJ2-7; D may be TRBD1 (6 bases). V was cut by 10 bases and J by 6 bases, with 13 bases left in between. The germline V gene has CDR1 ENHRY and CDR2 SYGVKD. The CDR3 has 11 amino acids. The CDR3 sequence is CATQGVGEQYF. CDR3 coding DNA: TGTGCCACACAGGGTGTGGGCGAGCAGTACTTC.

The rearrangement uses TRBV27 and TRBJ1-1; tentative D call: TRBD1 (5 bases). The CDR3 sequence is 15 residues long. Trimming left V 0 bases short and J 1 base short, with 9 bases between. The germline CDR1 and CDR2 sequences are MNHEY and SMNVEV (reference sequence). The CDR3 region is CASSLSFGQNTEAFF. CDR3 DNA: TGTGCCAGCAGTTTATCGTTCGGACAGAACACTGAAGCTTTCTTT.